This T cell receptor beta chain was recovered during a study of response to subunit inactivated influenza vaccine. TCRdb independently ran MiXCR on the RT-PCR reads; one entry per CDR3 protein. The table has about 700,000 distinct CDR3 sequences, approximately 14% seen once. Germline-derived CDR1 and CDR2 are SGHRS and YFSETQ. This CDR3 has 16 residues. Trimming pared 1 base from V and 0 bases from J, leaving 11 bases between. This clonotype was detected only a few times. Its specificity is not known. General observations from the study: Each seasonal influenza vaccination recruits few new T cells, the authors suggested.

The TCR comes from a man between 45 and 60 years old who received an inactivated influenza vaccine. Sequencing was performed on PBMCs from blood, taken 14 to 15 days before vaccination. This chain joins TRBV5-1 and TRBJ2-4; D might be TRBD1 or TRBD2, each matching 5 bases. Written as DNA, the CDR3 is TGCGCCAGCAGCTTGTACGGGGACGAAGCCAAAAACATTCAGTACTTC. It yields the protein CASSLYGDEAKNIQYF.